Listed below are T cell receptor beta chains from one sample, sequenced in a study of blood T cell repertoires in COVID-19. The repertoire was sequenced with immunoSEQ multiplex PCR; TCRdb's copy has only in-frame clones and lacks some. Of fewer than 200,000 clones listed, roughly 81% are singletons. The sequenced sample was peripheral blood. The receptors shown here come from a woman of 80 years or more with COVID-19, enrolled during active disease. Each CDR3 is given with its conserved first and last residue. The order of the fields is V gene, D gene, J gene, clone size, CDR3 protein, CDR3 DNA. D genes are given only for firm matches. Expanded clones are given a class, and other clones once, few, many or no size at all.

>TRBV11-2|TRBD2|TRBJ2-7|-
CASSDKVPRTSGDSYEQYF
TGTGCCAGCAGCGACAAGGTACCACGTACTAGCGGTGACTCCTACGAGCAGTACTTC
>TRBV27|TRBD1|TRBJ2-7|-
CASSPWDRSYEQYF
TGTGCCAGCAGTCCCTGGGACAGGTCCTACGAGCAGTACTTC
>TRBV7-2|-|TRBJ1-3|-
CASSSDLSSGNTIYF
TGTGCCAGCAGCTCGGACTTGAGCTCTGGAAACACCATATATTTT
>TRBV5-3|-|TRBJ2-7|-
CARSFSRYEQYF
TGTGCCAGAAGCTTTTCCCGGTACGAGCAGTACTTC
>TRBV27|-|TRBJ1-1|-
CASKQQGPGEAFF
TGTGCCAGCAAACAACAGGGTCCGGGGGAAGCTTTCTTT
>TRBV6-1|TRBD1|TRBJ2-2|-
CASSEATGGWSTGELFF
TGTGCCAGCAGTGAAGCTACAGGGGGCTGGAGCACCGGGGAGCTGTTTTTT
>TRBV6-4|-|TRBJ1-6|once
CASSDAIVGRYNSPLHF
TGTGCCAGCAGTGACGCTATTGTGGGCAGATATAATTCACCCCTCCACTTT
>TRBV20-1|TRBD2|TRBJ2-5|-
CSASQTGGETQYF
TGCAGTGCTAGTCAAACGGGGGGGGAGACCCAGTACTTC
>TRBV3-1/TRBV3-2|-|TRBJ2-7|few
CASSQDPGGLEQYF
TGTGCCAGCAGCCAAGACCCAGGGGGACTCGAGCAGTACTTC
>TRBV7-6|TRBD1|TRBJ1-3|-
CASSFDLQGRPGNTIYF
TGTGCCAGCAGCTTCGATTTACAGGGGCGACCTGGAAACACCATATATTTT
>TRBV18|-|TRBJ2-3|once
CASSGSTDTQYF
TGTGCCAGCTCGGGGAGTACAGATACGCAGTATTTT
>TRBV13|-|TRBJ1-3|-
CASSWSSTGLGNTIYF
TGTGCCAGCAGCTGGTCGTCCACAGGGTTAGGAAACACCATATATTTT
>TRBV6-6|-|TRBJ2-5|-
CASRGPAEQSQQTQYF
TGTGCCAGCAGGGGTCCCGCGGAGCAATCCCAGCAGACCCAGTACTTC
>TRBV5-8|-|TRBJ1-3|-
CASSPQGGNTIYF
TGTGCCAGCAGCCCACAGGGTGGAAACACCATATATTTT
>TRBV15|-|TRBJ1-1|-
CATSRPYQGWSEAFF
TGTGCCACCAGCAGACCATATCAGGGTTGGTCTGAAGCTTTCTTT
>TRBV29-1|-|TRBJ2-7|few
CSVESGSAGEQYF
TGCAGCGTTGAGAGCGGGTCTGCAGGGGAGCAGTACTTC
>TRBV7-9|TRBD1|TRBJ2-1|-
CASSAPGQNYNEQFF
TGTGCCAGCAGCGCGCCGGGACAGAACTACAATGAGCAGTTCTTC
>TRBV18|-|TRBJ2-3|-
CASSPGGPPGDTQYF
TGTGCCAGCTCACCAGGGGGCCCTCCCGGGGATACGCAGTATTTT
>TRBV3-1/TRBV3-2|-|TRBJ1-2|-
CASSHQDNYGYTF
TGTGCCAGCAGCCACCAGGATAACTATGGCTACACCTTC
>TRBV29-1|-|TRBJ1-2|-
CSVTPARAGYGYTF
TGCAGCGTTACCCCGGCCAGGGCCGGTTATGGCTACACCTTC
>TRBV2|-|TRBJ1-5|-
CASSVSGNNQPQHF
TGTGCCAGCAGTGTCTCGGGGAACAATCAGCCCCAGCATTTT
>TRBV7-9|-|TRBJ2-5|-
CASSPKIDGETQYF
TGTGCCAGCAGCCCTAAAATAGACGGGGAGACCCAGTACTTC
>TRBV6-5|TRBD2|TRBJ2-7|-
CASKFLAGVYEQYF
TGTGCCAGCAAATTTCTAGCGGGAGTCTACGAGCAGTACTTC
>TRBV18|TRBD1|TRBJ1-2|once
CASSQLDREGYTF
TGTGCCAGCTCCCAATTGGACAGGGAGGGCTACACCTTC
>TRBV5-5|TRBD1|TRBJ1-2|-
CASSSPDREHGYTF
TGTGCCAGCAGCTCCCCGGACAGGGAACATGGCTACACCTTC
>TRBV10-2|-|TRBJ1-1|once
CASIPPGHHGAFF
TGCGCCAGCATTCCCCCGGGACACCACGGGGCTTTCTTT
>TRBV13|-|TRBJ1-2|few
CASSYLLDLNYGYTF
TGTGCCAGCAGCTACTTACTGGACTTAAACTATGGCTACACCTTC
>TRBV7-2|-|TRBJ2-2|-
CASSSRRGPTNTGELFF
TGTGCCAGCAGCTCTAGGCGGGGGCCGACGAACACCGGGGAGCTGTTTTTT
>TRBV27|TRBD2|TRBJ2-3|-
CASSLWDSGKPDTQYF
TGTGCCAGCAGTTTATGGGATAGCGGGAAGCCAGATACGCAGTATTTT
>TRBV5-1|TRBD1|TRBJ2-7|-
CASSLDGTGAYEQYF
TGCGCCAGCAGCTTGGATGGGACAGGGGCCTACGAGCAGTACTTC
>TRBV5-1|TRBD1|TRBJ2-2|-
CASTNTGQANTGELFF
TGCGCCAGCACGAATACGGGACAGGCGAACACCGGGGAGCTGTTTTTT
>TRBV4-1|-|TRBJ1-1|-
CASSQFRGDTEAFF
TGCGCCAGCAGCCAATTCAGGGGAGACACTGAAGCTTTCTTT
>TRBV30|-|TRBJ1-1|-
CACQNTEAFF
TGTGCCTGCCAGAACACTGAAGCTTTCTTT
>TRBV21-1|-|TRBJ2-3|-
CASSGQRDRGTDTQYF
TGTGCCAGCAGCGGGCAGCGGGACAGGGGCACAGATACGCAGTATTTT
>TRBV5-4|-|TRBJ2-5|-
CATSVIGTGVGGETQYF
TGTGCCACCTCCGTAATAGGGACGGGGGTAGGAGGAGAGACCCAGTACTTC
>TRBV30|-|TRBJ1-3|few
CAWSQALSGNTIYF
TGTGCCTGGAGTCAGGCCCTCTCTGGAAACACCATATATTTT
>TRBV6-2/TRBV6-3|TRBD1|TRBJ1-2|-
CASSYTTGAVNYGYTF
TGTGCCAGCAGTTACACAACAGGGGCGGTTAACTATGGCTACACCTTC